This T cell receptor beta chain was profiled in a study of blood T cell repertoires in COVID-19 (TCRdb year 2020). With regard to the full study: Samples covering the acute and convalescent phases of COVID-19 were provided by collaborators in the United States, Italy and Spain. The prospective study material was composed of cDNA or gDNA derived from T cells, B-cell-depleted T cells, or PBMCs. Subjects who had been exposed to COVID-19, were actively infected with it, or had recovered from it provided the deeply sampled blood TCRbeta repertoires that made up the dataset. The repertoires were released in a freely available public database intended as a resource for research on the immune response to SARS-CoV-2. Samples were obtained from the ongoing ImmuneRACE study (first 160 participants) and from over 1,000 subjects provided by 6 global collaborators. The sample metadata nearly always contained a de-identified subject ID, COVID-19 status, age in years and sex. Where HLA class I and class II types were available, the types were taken from metadata supplied by the sample provider, not from assay-based typing.

TCRbeta CDR3 regions were amplified from genomic DNA using the immunoSEQ Assay, a bias-controlled multiplex PCR. The original methods were these. The number of nucleated cells in each sample was estimated from the amplification of reference gene primers within the assay. To quantify the absolute abundance of each unique TCRbeta CDR3 rearrangement, sequence reads were collapsed and filtered. For each sample, productive Simpson clonality was calculated by taking the square root of Simpson's diversity index across productive rearrangements. TCRdb's version of the immuneACCESS table is confined to in-frame rearrangements and falls short of the full clone set. An unresolved V gene accounts for under half of the shortfall where checked; the remainder is of unknown origin. V, J and clone size are those of that table, while D and trimming were read from the DNA. This sample is represented by over 250,000 clones; 65% to 90% of them were singletons. 13% of the sample lies in the top ten.

The CDR3, cysteine through phenylalanine, is 15 amino acids long. Of all the DNA, just the CDR3 is kept, 45 bases in frame from base 1. V and J are trimmed by 4 bases and 2 bases, and the gene matches miss 7 bases of the junction. CDR1 and CDR2, per the germline V gene, are MDHEN and SYDVKM. Each collaborating institution followed its own protocols to collect whole blood in K2EDTA tubes. For TCRbeta analysis, collaborator samples were shipped as frozen whole blood, as isolated PBMCs, or as DNA extracted from either sample type. With respect to this clone: Its target antigen remains unknown. Base qualities are not provided; no much larger clone lies one nucleotide away.

The research as a whole found: How much clinical and demographic metadata was included differed by source and by participant, and the metadata was provided uncurated.

The source is a human donor in a cohort sampled during active COVID-19. Source material: peripheral blood. This receptor chain uses TRBV28 and TRBJ2-5, with 7 junctional bases fitting TRBD1. The CDR3 region has the sequence CASSSRDRAQETQYF. At the DNA level, the sequence is TGTGCCAGCAGTTCCCGAGACAGGGCGCAAGAGACCCAGTACTTC.